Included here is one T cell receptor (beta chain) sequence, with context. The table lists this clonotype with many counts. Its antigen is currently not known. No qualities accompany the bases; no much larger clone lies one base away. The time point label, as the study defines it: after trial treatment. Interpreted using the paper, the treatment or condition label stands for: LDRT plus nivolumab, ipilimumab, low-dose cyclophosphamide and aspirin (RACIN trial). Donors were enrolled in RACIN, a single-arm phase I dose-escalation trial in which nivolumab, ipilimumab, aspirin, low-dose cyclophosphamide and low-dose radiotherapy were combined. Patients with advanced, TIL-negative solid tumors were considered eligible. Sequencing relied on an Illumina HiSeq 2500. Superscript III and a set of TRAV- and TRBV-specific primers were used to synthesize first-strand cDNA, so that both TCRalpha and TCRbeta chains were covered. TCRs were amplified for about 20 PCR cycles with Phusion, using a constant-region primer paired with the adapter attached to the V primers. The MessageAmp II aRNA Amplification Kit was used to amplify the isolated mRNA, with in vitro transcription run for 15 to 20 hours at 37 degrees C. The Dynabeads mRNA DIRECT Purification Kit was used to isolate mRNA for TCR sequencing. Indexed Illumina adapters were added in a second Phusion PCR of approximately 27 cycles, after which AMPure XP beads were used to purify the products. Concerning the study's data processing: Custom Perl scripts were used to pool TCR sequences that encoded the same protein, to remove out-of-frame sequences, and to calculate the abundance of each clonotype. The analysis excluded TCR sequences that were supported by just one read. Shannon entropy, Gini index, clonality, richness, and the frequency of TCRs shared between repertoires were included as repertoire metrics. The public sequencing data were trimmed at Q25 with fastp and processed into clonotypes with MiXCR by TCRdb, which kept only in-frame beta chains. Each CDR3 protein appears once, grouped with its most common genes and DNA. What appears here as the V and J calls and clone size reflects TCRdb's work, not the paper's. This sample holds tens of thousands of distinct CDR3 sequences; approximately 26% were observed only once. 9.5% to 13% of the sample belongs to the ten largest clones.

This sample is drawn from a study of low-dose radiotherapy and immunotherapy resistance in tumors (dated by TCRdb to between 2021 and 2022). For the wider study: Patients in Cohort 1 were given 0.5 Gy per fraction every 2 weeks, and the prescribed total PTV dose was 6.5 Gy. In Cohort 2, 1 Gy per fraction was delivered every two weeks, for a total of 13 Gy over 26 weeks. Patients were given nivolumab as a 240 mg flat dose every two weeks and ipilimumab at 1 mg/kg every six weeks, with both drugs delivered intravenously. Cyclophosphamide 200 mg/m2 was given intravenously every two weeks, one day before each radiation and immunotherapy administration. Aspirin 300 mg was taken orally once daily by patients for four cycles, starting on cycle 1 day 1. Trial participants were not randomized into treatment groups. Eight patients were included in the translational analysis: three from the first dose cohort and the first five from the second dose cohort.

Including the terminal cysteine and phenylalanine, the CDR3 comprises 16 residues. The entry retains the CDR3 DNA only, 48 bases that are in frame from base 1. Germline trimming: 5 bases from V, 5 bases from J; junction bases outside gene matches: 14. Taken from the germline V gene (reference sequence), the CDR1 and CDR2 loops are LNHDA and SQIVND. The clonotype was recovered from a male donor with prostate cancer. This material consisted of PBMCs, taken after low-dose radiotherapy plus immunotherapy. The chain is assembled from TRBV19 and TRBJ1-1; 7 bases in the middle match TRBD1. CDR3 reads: CASSRRGPNQVTEAFF. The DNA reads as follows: TGTGCCAGTAGTCGGAGGGGGCCCAACCAGGTGACTGAAGCTTTCTTT.